This TCR beta chain is from a study of blood T cell repertoires in COVID-19. Per germline, CDR1 MGHRA and CDR2 YSYEKL. The CDR3 is made up of 16 amino acids. Unmatched junction bases numbered 7, after V lost 3 bases and J lost 7 bases. Clones were sequenced by immunoSEQ multiplex PCR, and TCRdb holds only the in-frame ones, with some missing. Here the sample spans some 300,000 clones, around 92% being singletons. Sample: PBMCs or T cells enriched from blood (not recorded which). This clonotype originated in a woman aged 25 to 39 who had recovered from COVID-19. The V gene is TRBV4-1, the J gene TRBJ1-6, with 9 bases identical to TRBD1. CDR3 sequence: CASSQFPGQGNSPLHF. CDR3 DNA sequence: TGCGCCAGCAGCCAGTTCCCGGGACAGGGAAATTCACCCCTCCACTTT.